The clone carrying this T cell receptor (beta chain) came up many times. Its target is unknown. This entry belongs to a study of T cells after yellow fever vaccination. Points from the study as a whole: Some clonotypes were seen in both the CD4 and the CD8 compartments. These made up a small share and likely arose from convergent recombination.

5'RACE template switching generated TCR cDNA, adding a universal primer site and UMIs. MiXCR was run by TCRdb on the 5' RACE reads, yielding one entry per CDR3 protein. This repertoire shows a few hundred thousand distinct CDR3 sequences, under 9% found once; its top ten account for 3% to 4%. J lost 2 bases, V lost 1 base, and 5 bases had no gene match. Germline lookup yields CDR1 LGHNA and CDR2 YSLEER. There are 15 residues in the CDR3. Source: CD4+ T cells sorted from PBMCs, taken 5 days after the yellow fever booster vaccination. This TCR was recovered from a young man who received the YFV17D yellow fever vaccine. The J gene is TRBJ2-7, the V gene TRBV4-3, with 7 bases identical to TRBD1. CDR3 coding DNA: TGCGCCAGCAGCCAAGGAAGGGACAGCCCCTACGAGCAGTACTTC. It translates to CASSQGRDSPYEQYF.